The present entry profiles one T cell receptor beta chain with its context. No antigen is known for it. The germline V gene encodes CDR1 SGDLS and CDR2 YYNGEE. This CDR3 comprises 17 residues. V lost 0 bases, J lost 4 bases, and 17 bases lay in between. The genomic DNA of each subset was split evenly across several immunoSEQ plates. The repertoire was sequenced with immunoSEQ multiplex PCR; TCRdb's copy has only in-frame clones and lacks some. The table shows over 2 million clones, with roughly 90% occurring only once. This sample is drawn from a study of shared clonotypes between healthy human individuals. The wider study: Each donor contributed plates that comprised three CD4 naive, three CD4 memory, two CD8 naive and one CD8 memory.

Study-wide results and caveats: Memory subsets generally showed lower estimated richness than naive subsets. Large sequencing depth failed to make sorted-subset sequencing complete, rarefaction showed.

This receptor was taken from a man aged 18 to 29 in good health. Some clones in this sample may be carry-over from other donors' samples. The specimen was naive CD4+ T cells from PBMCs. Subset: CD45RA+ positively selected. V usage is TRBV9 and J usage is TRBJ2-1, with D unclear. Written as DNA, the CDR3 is TGTGCCAGCAGCGTAGTGGGTTCGTTGGGTGCATACAATGAGCAGTTCTTC. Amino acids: CASSVVGSLGAYNEQFF.